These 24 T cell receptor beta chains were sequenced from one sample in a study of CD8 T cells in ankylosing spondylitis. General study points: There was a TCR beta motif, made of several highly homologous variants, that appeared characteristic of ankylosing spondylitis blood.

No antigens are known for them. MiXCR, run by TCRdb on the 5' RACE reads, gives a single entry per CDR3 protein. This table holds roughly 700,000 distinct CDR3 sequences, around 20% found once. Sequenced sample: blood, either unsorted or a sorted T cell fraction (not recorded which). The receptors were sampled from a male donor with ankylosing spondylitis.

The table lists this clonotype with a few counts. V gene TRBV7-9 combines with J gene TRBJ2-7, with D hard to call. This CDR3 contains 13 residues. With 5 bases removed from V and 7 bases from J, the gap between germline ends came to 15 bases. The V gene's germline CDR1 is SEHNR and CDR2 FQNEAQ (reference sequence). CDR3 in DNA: TGTGCCAGCAGCCCTGGGTTCACCTGGGAGCAGTACTTC. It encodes CASSPGFTWEQYF.

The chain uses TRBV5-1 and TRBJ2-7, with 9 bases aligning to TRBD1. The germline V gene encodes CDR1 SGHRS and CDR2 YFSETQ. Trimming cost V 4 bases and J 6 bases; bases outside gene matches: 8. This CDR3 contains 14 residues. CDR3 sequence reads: CASSPRDREGEQYF. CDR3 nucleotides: TGCGCCAGCAGCCCCCGGGACAGGGAAGGCGAGCAGTACTTC.

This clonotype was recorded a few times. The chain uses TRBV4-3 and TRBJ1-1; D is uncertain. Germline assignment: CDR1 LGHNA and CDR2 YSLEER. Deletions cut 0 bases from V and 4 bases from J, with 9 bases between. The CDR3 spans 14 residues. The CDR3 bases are TGCGCCAGCAGCCAAGATCCTGAGGGCACTGAAGCTTTCTTT. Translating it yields CASSQDPEGTEAFF.

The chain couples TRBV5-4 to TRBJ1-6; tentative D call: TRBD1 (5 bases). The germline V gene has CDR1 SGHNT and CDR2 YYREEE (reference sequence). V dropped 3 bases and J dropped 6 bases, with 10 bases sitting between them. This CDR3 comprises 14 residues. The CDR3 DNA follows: TGTGCCAGCAGCTCGGGACGGACTAATTCACCCCTCCACTTT. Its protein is CASSSGRTNSPLHF.

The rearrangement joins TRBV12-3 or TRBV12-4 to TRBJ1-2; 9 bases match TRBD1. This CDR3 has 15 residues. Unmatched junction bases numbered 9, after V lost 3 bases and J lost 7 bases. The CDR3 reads CASSLLRDRAAGYTF. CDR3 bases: TGTGCCAGCAGTTTGCTGCGGGACAGGGCGGCTGGCTACACCTTC.

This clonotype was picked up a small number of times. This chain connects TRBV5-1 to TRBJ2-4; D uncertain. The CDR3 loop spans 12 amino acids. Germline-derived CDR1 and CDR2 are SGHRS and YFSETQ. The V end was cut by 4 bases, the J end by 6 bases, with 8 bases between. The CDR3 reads CASSPSTNIQYF. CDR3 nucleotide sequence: TGCGCCAGCAGCCCAAGTACAAACATTCAGTACTTC.

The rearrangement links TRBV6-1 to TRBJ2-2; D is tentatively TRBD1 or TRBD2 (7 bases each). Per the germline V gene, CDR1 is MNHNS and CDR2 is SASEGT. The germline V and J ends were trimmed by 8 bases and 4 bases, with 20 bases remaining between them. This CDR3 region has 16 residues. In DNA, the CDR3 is TGTGCCAGCTATTGGCGAGGGAGGGGGCGCACCGGGGAGCTGTTTTTT. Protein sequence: CASYWRGRGRTGELFF.

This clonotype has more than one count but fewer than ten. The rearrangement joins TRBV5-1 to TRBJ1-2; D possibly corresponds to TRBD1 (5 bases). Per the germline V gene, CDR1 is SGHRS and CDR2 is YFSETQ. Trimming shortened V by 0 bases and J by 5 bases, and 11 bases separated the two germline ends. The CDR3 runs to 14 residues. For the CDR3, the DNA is TGCGCCAGCAGCTTGGTCGGGGGGGAATATGGCTACACCTTC. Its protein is CASSLVGGEYGYTF.

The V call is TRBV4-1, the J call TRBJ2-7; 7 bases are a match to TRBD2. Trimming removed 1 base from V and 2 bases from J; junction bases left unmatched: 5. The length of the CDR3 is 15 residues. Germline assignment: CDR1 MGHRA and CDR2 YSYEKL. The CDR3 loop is CASSQGEGPPYEQYF. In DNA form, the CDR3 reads TGCGCCAGCAGCCAAGGGGAGGGTCCCCCCTACGAGCAGTACTTC.

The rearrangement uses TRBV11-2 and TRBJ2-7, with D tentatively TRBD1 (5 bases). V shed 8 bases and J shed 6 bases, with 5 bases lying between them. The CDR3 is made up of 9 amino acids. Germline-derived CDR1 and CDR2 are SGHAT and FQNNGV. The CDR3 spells CASQGEQYF. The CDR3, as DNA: TGTGCCAGCCAGGGCGAGCAGTACTTC.

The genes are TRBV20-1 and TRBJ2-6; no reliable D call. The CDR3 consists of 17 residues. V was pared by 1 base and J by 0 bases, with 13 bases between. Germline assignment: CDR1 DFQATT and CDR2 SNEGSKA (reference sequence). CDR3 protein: CSARGPFLNSGANVLTF. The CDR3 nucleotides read TGCAGTGCTAGAGGCCCGTTCCTAAACTCTGGGGCCAACGTCCTGACTTTC.

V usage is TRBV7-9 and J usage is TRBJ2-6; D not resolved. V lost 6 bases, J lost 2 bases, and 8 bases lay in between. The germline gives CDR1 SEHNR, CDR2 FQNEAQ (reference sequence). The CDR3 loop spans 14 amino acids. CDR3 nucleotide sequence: TGTGCCAGCAGTCTCCACCCTGGGGCCAACGTCCTGACTTTC. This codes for CASSLHPGANVLTF.

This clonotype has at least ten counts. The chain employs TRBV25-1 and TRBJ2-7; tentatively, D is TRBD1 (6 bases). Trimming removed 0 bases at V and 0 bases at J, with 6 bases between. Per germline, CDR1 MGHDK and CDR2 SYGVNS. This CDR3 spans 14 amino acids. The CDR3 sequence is CASSEYRGSYEQYF. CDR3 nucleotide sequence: TGTGCCAGCAGTGAATACAGGGGCTCCTACGAGCAGTACTTC.

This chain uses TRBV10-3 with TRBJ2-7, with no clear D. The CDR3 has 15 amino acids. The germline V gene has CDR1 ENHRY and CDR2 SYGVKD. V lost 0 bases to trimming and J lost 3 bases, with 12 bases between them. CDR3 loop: CAISESAKSYYEQYF. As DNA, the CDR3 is TGTGCCATCAGTGAGTCCGCCAAGTCGTACTACGAGCAGTACTTC.

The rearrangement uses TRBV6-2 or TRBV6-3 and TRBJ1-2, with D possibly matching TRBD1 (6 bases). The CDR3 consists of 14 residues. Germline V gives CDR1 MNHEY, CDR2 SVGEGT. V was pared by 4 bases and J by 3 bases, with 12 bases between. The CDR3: CASSFYREDYGYTF. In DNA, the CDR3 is TGTGCCAGCAGTTTCTACAGGGAGGACTATGGCTACACCTTC.

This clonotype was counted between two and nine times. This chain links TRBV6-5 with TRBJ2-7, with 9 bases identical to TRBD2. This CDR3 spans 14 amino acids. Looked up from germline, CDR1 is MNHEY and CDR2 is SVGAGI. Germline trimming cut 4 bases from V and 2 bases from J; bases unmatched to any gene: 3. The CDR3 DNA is TGTGCCAGCAGTTCGGGCGGGAGGGCCTACGAGCAGTACTTC. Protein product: CASSSGGRAYEQYF.

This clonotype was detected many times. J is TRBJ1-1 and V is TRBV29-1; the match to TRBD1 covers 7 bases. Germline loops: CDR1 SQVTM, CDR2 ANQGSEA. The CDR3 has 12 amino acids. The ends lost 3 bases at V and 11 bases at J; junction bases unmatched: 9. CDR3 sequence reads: CSVETATGRAFF. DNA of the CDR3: TGCAGCGTTGAGACCGCGACAGGGAGGGCTTTCTTT.

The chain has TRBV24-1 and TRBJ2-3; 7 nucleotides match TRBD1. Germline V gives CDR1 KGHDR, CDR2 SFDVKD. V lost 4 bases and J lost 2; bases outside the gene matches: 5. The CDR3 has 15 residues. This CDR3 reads CATSDRTGNTDTQYF. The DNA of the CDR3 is TGTGCCACCAGTGACCGGACAGGAAACACAGATACGCAGTATTTT.

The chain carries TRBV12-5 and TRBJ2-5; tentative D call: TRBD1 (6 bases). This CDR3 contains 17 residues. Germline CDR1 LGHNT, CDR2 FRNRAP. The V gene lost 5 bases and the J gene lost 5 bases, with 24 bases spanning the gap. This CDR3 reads CASGVLQGLDSRETQYF. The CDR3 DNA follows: TGTGCTAGTGGTGTCCTCCAGGGGTTAGATTCGCGGGAGACCCAGTACTTC.

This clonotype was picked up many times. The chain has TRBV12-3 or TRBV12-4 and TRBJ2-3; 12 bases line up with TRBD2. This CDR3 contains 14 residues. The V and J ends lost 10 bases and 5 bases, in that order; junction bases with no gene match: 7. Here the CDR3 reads CATRLAGVRDTQYF. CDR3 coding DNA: TGTGCCACCCGACTAGCGGGAGTTCGAGATACGCAGTATTTT.

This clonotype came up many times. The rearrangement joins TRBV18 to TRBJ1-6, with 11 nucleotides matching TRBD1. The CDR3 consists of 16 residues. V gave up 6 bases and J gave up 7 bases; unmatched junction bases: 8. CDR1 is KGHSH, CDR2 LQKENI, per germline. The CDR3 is CASSSGTGGRNSPLHF. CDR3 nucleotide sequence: TGTGCCAGCTCGTCCGGGACAGGGGGAAGGAATTCACCCCTCCACTTT.

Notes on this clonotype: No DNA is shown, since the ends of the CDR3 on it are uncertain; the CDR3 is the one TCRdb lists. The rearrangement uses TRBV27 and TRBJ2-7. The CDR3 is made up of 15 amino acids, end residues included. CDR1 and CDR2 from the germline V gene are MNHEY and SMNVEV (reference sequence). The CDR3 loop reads CASSSSVYSLYEQYF.

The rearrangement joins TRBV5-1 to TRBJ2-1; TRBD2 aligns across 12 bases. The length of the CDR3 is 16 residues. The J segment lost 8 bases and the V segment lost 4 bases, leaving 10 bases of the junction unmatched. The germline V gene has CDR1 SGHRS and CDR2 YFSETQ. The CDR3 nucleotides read TGCGCCAGCAGCCCCCGGGCTAGCGGGGGGGCCGATGAGCAGTTCTTC. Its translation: CASSPRASGGADEQFF.

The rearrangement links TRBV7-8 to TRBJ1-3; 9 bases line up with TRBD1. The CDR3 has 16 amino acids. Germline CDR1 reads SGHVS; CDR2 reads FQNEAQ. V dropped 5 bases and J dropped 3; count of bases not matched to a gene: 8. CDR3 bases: TGTGCCAGCAGCAACTCACAGGGGGCGGGTGGAAACACCATATATTTT. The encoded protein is CASSNSQGAGGNTIYF.